One and the same sample provided the 22 T cell receptor beta chains below, sequenced in a study of regulatory T cells in long-lasting Graves disease. The time point was: newly diagnosed GD, antithyroid drugs for less than 3 months. The TCR library was made from RNA that had been extracted from PBMCs in TRIzol. Arm-PCR with iRepertoire HTBI primers amplified the CDR3 regions for these TCR beta libraries. From the multiplex PCR reads, TCRdb called clonotypes with MiXCR, one entry per CDR3 protein. The table has about 240,000 distinct CDR3 sequences, about 19% seen once. The source was peripheral blood mononuclear cells (PBMCs), collected at new diagnosis, from a patient treated with antithyroid drugs. These receptors all come from a female donor with Graves disease.

This clonotype was recorded at least ten times. The V gene is TRBV11-2, the J gene TRBJ2-7; D remains ambiguous. Trimming pared 3 bases from V and 7 bases from J, leaving 25 bases between. The CDR3 loop spans 17 amino acids. Germline V gene lookup returns CDR1 SGHAT and CDR2 FQNNGV. The CDR3 DNA reads as TGTGCCAGCAGCTTCACCCGAAGCGCGACGAGTCTGAGTGAGCAGTACTTC. Protein product: CASSFTRSATSLSEQYF.

This clonotype was recorded at least ten times. The V call is TRBV2, the J call TRBJ1-1, with TRBD1 matching over 10 bases. The CDR3 consists of 14 residues. Losses at the gene ends were 6 bases for V and 4 bases for J; bases not matched to a gene: 5. Germline V CDR1 and CDR2: SNHLY, FYNNEI. In DNA form, the CDR3 reads TGTGCCAGCAGCGGGGACAGGGGCGGCACTGAAGCTTTCTTT. Translated: CASSGDRGGTEAFF. The whole variable domain, filled in from reference TRBV2 and TRBJ1-1, reads EPEVTQTPSHQVTQMGQEVILRCVPISNHLYFYWYRQILGQKVEFLVSFYNNEISEKSEIFDDQFSVERPDGSNFTLKIRSTKLEDSAMYFCASSGDRGGTEAFFGQGTRLTVV.

The sample holds many counts of this clonotype. The chain is built from TRBV6-9 and TRBJ1-5; D is unclear. The CDR3 loop spans 15 amino acids. Trimming left V 3 bases short and J 1 base short, with 10 bases between. CDR1 and CDR2 (germline): MNHGY, SVAAGI. CDR3 in DNA: TGTGCCAGCAGTTACTACGGGGAAAGCAATCAGCCCCAGCATTTT. This gives the protein CASSYYGESNQPQHF.

This clonotype was observed at least ten times. The CDR3, as DNA: TGTGCCAGCAGTTATCCACCCACTGAGCAGTTCTTC. Translated: CASSYPPTEQFF. The chain recombines TRBV6-2 or TRBV6-3 with TRBJ2-1; D not certain. The CDR3 sequence is 12 residues long. Germline CDR1 MNHEY, CDR2 SVGEGT. Trimming left V 3 bases short and J 9 bases short, with 9 bases between.

This clonotype was seen many times. The chain recombines TRBV19 with TRBJ2-1; D uncertain. The end of the DNA fits TRBJ2-4 better, so the J call may be wrong. CDR1 and CDR2 (germline): LNHDA, SQIVND (reference sequence). The CDR3 sequence is 15 residues long. CDR3 protein: CASSAIDSGGNIQYF. CDR3 DNA: TGTGCCAGTAGTGCAATCGACTCCGGCGGAAACATTCAGTACTTC.

This chain connects TRBV20-1 to TRBJ1-5; D is undetermined. The CDR3 spans 17 residues. Deletions cut 0 bases from V and 1 base from J, with 16 bases between. Germline V lookup: CDR1 DFQATT, CDR2 SNEGSKA (reference sequence). This chain's CDR3 is CSARDREKLASNQPQHF. The DNA for the CDR3 is TGCAGTGCTAGAGACAGAGAAAAATTAGCAAGCAATCAGCCCCAGCATTTT.

This clonotype was counted at least ten times. V and J are TRBV28 and TRBJ2-5; D is possibly TRBD1 (6 bases). This CDR3 spans 14 amino acids. The germline gives CDR1 MDHEN, CDR2 SYDVKM. V lost 5 bases and J lost 1, with 11 bases in between. In DNA form, the CDR3 reads TGTGCCAGCAGTAGAGACAGGCTCCAAGAGACCCAGTACTTC. Protein sequence: CASSRDRLQETQYF.

In its sample, this clonotype was seen many times. The chain carries TRBV4-3 and TRBJ2-7; 8 nucleotides align to TRBD1. The CDR3 sequence is 15 residues long. Germline V gene data show CDR1 as LGHNA and CDR2 as YSLEER. The ends lost 1 base at V and 10 bases at J; junction bases unmatched: 12. CDR3 coding DNA: TGCGCCAGCAGCCAAGGGAGGGCAGGGGGCGCGGGTCAGTACTTC. Translation gives CASSQGRAGGAGQYF.

About this clonotype itself: A much bigger clone sits one base away, suggesting this may be a read error. The gene calls are TRBV7-9 and TRBJ2-7, with D perhaps being TRBD1 or TRBD2 (6 bases each). V was shortened by 5 bases and J by 3 bases, with 11 bases between the two germline ends. Germline CDR1 and CDR2: SEHNR and FQNEAQ (reference sequence). The CDR3 is made up of 13 amino acids. The CDR3 protein is CASSAGQSYEQYF. The CDR3 DNA reads as TGTGCCAGCAGCGCGGGACAAAGCTACGAGCAGTACTTC.

This clonotype was detected only a few times. The chain recombines TRBV7-6 with TRBJ1-4; D is possibly TRBD1 (5 bases). Germline V gene sequence: CDR1 SGHVS, CDR2 FNYEAQ. The CDR3 contains 16 residues. The V and J ends lost 5 bases and 4 bases respectively, with 17 bases between them. CDR3 protein: CASSQPDRGINEKLFF. DNA for the CDR3: TGTGCCAGCAGCCAACCAGACAGAGGAATTAATGAAAAACTGTTTTTT.

At least ten counts were recorded for this clonotype. J is TRBJ1-4 and V is TRBV3-1; D not certain. V was cut by 5 bases and J by 0 bases, with 19 bases left in between. The length of the CDR3 is 18 residues. Per the germline V gene, CDR1 is LGHDT and CDR2 is YNNKEL (reference sequence). The DNA for the CDR3 is TGTGCCAGCAGCTCTACCCGAGCAGGCCCTACAACTAATGAAAAACTGTTTTTT. Translation: CASSSTRAGPTTNEKLFF.

This clonotype has ten or more counts. The chain is built from TRBV20-1 and TRBJ1-2; the D gene is possibly TRBD1 (6 bases). Germline values: CDR1 DFQATT, CDR2 SNEGSKA (reference sequence). The ends were cut back, 6 bases at V and 8 bases at J, with 16 bases in the middle. The CDR3 is 12 amino acids. The CDR3 protein is CSALLTGLGYTF. CDR3 in DNA: TGCAGTGCCCTCCTAACAGGGCTCGGCTACACCTTC.

This clonotype was seen many times. A read error may account for a junction end that differs from germline. The rearrangement joins TRBV20-1 to TRBJ2-1, with D maybe TRBD1 (5 bases). CDR3 length: 14 amino acids. CDR1 and CDR2 (germline): DFQATT, SNEGSKA (reference sequence). The CDR3 bases are TGCAGTGCTAGAGACCCGACAGTCTACAATGAGCAGTCCTTC. This translates into CSARDPTVYNEQSF.

The V and J genes are TRBV27 and TRBJ2-1; TRBD2 might be the D (7 bases). V lost 3 bases and J 5 bases, leaving 17 bases between the germline ends. Germline loops: CDR1 MNHEY, CDR2 SMNVEV (reference sequence). This CDR3 has 16 amino acids. The CDR3 bases are TGTGCCAGCAGTTTTCGAAGGGGGGGTGTGCACAATGAGCAGTTCTTC. Translating it yields CASSFRRGGVHNEQFF.

Comment on this clonotype: At one boundary the junction diverges from the germline segment, which might be a read error. The chain links TRBV7-8 to TRBJ2-1; tentatively, D is TRBD2 (5 bases). There are 16 residues in the CDR3. The germline gives CDR1 SGHVS, CDR2 FQNEAQ. CDR3 DNA sequence: TGCGCCAGCAGCCAAGTTCGGGGTGGCTCCTACAATGAGCAGTTCTTC. Protein: CASSQVRGGSYNEQFF. The whole variable domain, filled in from reference TRBV7-8 and TRBJ2-1, reads GAGVSQSPRYKVAKRGQDVALRCDPISGHVSLFWYQQALGQGPEFLTYFQNEAQLDKSGLPSDRFFAERPEGSVSTLKIQRTQQEDSAVYLCASSQVRGGSYNEQFFGPGTRLTVL.

In this sample, this clonotype turned up many times. For the CDR3, the DNA is TGCGCCAGCAGCCTTTCTCCCAAGAGCTCCTACAATGAGCAGTTCTTC. It codes for CASSLSPKSSYNEQFF. The chain couples TRBV4-1 to TRBJ2-1; D is unclear. The CDR3 is made up of 16 amino acids. V was cut by 4 bases and J by 0 bases, with 13 bases left in between. The germline V gene has CDR1 MGHRA and CDR2 YSYEKL.

This clonotype was observed many times. The rearrangement joins TRBV5-6 to TRBJ1-2; the D is unclear. CDR3 size: 13 residues. CDR1 is SGHDT, CDR2 YYEEEE, per germline. Trimming took off 4 bases at V and 5 bases at J, with 12 bases between the two ends. The CDR3 region has the DNA TGTGCCAGCAGCAAAACAGAGAATTATGGCTACACCTTC. Protein: CASSKTENYGYTF.

This clonotype was recorded many times. The rearrangement joins TRBV28 to TRBJ2-5, with TRBD2 matching over 8 bases. The CDR3 is 15 residues long. J lost 0 bases, V lost 4 bases, and 4 bases had no gene match. Germline V gives CDR1 MDHEN, CDR2 SYDVKM. The CDR3 DNA sequence: TGTGCCAGCAGTTGGACTAGCATTTACCAAGAGACCCAGTACTTC. This codes for CASSWTSIYQETQYF.

This clonotype was observed at least ten times. This chain joins TRBV5-1 and TRBJ2-3, with TRBD2 as a possible D gene (6 bases). V was shortened by 0 bases and J by 0 bases, with 8 bases between the two germline ends. The CDR3 spans 15 residues. Per germline, CDR1 SGHRS and CDR2 YFSETQ. CDR3 DNA sequence: TGCGCCAGCAGCTTGGTAGGGAGGAGCACAGATACGCAGTATTTT. Translated, it gives CASSLVGRSTDTQYF.

As concerns this clonotype: This may arise from a read error, as a much more abundant clone is one base away. The chain has TRBV12-3 or TRBV12-4 and TRBJ1-5, with TRBD1 as a possible D gene (6 bases). The CDR3 is 15 residues long. The CDR3 coding sequence is TGTACCAGCAGACCGGGGGGCCATAGCAATCAGCCCCAGCATTTT. Translated: CTSRPGGHSNQPQHF.

This clonotype was counted ten times or more. This chain joins TRBV11-2 and TRBJ2-1; TRBD2 matches 11 bases. Germline V gene lookup returns CDR1 SGHAT and CDR2 FQNNGV. This CDR3 has 16 residues. V was pared by 1 base and J by 9 bases, with 8 bases of the junction left unmatched. The CDR3 DNA follows: TGTGCCAGCAGCTTAGCCGTAGCGGGGGGGCAGAGTGAGCAGTTCTTC. It is translated as CASSLAVAGGQSEQFF.

This clonotype was detected ten times or more. Here the CDR3 DNA reads TGCAGTGCTAGAGACTCCGAGGGGTCCGGATACAATGAGCAGTTCTTC. Translating it yields CSARDSEGSGYNEQFF. The chain uses TRBV20-1 and TRBJ2-1; D is perhaps TRBD1 or TRBD2 (5 bases each). The CDR3 runs 16 residues. Germline-derived CDR1 and CDR2 are DFQATT and SNEGSKA (reference sequence). Trimming removed 0 bases from V and 4 bases from J, with 16 bases in between.